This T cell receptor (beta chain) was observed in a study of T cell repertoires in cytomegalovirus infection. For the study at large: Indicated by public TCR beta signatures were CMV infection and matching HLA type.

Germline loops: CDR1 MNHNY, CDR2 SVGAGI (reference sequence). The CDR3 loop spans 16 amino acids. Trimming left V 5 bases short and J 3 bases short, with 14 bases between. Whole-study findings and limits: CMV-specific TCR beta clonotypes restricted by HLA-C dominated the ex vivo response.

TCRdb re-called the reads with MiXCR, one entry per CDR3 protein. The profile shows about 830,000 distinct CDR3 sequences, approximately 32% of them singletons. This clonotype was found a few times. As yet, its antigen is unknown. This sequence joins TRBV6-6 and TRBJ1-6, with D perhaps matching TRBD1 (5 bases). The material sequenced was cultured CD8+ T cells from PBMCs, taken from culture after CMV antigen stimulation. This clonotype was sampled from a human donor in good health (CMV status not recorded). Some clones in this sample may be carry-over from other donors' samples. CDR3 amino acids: CASSPAGGFYNSPLHF. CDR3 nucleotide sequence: TGTGCCAGCAGTCCGGCCGGGGGATTCTATAATTCACCCCTCCACTTT.